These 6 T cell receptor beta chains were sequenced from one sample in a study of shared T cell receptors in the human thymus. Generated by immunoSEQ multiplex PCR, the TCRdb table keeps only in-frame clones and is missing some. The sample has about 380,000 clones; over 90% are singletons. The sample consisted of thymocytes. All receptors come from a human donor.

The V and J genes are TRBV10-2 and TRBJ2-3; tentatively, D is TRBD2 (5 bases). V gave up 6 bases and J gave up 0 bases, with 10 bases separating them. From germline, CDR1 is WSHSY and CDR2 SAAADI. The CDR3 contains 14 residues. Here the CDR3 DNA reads TGCGCCAGCAGCTTGAGGGTGAGCACAGATACGCAGTATTTT. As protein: CASSLRVSTDTQYF.

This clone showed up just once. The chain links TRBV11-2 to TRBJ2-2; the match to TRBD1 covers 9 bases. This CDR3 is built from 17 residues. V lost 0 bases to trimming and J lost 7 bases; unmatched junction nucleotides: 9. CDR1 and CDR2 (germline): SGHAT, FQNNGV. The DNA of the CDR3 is TGTGCCAGCAGCTTAGATAGGTGGGACAGGGAGCACGGGGAGCTGTTTTTT. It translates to CASSLDRWDREHGELFF.

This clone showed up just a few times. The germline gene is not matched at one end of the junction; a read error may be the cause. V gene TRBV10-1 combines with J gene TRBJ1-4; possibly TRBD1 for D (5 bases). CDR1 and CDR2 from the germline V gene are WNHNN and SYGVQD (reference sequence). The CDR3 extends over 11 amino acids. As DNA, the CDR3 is TGCGCCAGCCTGGTGTCTGGGACTACGGTTTTT. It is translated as CASLVSGTTVF.

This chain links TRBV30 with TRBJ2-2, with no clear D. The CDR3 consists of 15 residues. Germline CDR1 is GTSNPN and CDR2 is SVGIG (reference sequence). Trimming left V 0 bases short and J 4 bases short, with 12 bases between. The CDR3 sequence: CAWSVRRTGTGELFF. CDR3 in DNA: TGTGCCTGGAGTGTACGACGTACGGGCACCGGGGAGCTGTTTTTT.

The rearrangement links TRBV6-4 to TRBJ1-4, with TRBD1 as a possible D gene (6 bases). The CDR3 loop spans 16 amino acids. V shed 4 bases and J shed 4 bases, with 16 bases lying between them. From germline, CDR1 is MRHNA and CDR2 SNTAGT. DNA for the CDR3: TGTGCCAGCAGTGTCGCCGGGGGGCGCGGTAATGAAAAACTGTTTTTT. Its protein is CASSVAGGRGNEKLFF.

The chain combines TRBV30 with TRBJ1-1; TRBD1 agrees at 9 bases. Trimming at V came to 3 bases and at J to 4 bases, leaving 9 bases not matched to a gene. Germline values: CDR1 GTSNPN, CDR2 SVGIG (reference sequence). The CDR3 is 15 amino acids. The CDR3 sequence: CAWRCEGTGPTEAFF. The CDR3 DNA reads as TGTGCCTGGAGATGCGAGGGGACAGGGCCCACTGAAGCTTTCTTT.